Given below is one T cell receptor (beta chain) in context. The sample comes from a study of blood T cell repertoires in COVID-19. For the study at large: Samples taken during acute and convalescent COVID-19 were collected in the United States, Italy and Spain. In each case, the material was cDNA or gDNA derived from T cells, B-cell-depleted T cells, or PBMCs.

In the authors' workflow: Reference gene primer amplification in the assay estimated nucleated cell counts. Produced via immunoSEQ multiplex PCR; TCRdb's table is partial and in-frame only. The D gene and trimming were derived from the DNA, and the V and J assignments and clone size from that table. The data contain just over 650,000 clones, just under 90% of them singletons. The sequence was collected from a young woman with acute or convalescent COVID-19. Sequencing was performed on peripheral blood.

This chain's CDR3 is CASSRGGSYGYTF. The CDR3 nucleotides read TGTGCCAGCAGCCGGGGGGGTTCCTATGGCTACACCTTC. This rearrangement joins TRBV3-1 (or the pseudogene TRBV3-2) to TRBJ1-2, with a tentative D call TRBD1 (5 bases). Germline V gives CDR1 LGHDT, CDR2 YNNKEL (reference sequence). The CDR3 spans 13 residues. V was trimmed by 4 bases and J by 4 bases, leaving 10 bases between them.